The following is a TCR beta chain sequence with its context. Its antigen is not yet known. The sample holds no much larger clone one base away, and base qualities are not on file. Library method: PCR. TCR sequencing of DNA from cultured CD4+ T cells used the Oncomine TCR Beta short-read assay at the Johns Hopkins FTIC core. The QIAamp micro DNA kit was used to extract genomic DNA from the cultured CD4+ T cells. Oncomine TCR Beta libraries from cultured CD4+ T cells were pooled with unique dual indexes and sequenced on an Illumina iSeq 100. The study's processing was this. Non-productive sequences were removed, and CDR3s not starting with C, not ending with F or W, or shorter than 7 amino acids were discarded. The MANAFEST web application was used to identify antigen-specific clonotypes by comparing peptide-stimulated wells against reference wells and other culture wells. For a clone to be called positive, the clone needed an FDR below 0.05, an odds ratio above 5, and a productive frequency above 0.1% in at least two of three replicate wells. A clonotype was classed as cross-reactive if the clonotype showed significant expansion both in SARS-CoV-2 spike wells and in at least one common cold coronavirus spike condition. Levenshtein distances (stringdist) and unrooted phylogenetic trees (ape) in R version 3.6.1 were used to assess CDR3 homology. The public reads were reanalyzed by TCRdb: fastp trimming at Q25, MiXCR alignment, in-frame beta chains only. Rows with a matching CDR3 protein are joined into one entry that keeps the most common DNA and genes. V and J calls and clone size were set by TCRdb, not the authors. The table for this sample lists some 4,000 distinct CDR3 sequences; around 19% of them were counted only once. The ten largest account for approximately 25% of the sample.

This record belongs to a study of vaccination and CD4 T cells after COVID-19 (dated by TCRdb to between 2021 and 2022). Broadly, across the study: SARS-CoV-2 positivity had been established in the convalescent patients by nasal swab PCR, and mild disease was recorded in about 9 of these patients and severe disease in one. In the convalescent cohort there were six males and four females, among whom were two Hispanic individuals, seven Caucasians, two Asians and one multiracial person. In nine to eleven COVID-19 convalescent patients and several infection-naive healthy vaccine recipients, researchers compared the spike-specific CD4+ TCR repertoire from before mRNA vaccination with the repertoire from after. Post-vaccine blood samples were taken a median of approximately 70 days after the second vaccine dose, with a range of roughly 14 to 250 days. Control cultures used a CEFX viral epitope pool as positive control, an HIV-1 Nef peptide pool as negative control, or no peptide. Each participant got two doses of either the Pfizer-BioNTech BNT162b2 vaccine (n=8) or the Moderna mRNA-1273 vaccine (n=2). Overlapping spike peptide pools from SARS-CoV-2 and from the common cold coronaviruses HCoV-NL63, HCoV-OC43 and HCoV-229E were used as culture stimuli. Post-COVID blood samples from convalescent patients were collected a median of about 100 days after diagnosis, with a range of roughly 35 to 161 days.

The trim is 4 bases for V and 3 bases for J, with a gap of 16 bases between the germline ends. From the germline V gene (reference sequence), CDR1 is DFQATT and CDR2 is SNEGSKA. The CDR3 goes from the cysteine to the phenylalanine over 15 residues. Just CDR3 DNA is preserved here, 45 bases in frame from base 1. Explained via the paper, the treatment or condition label denotes: approximately 9-day PBMC culture with coronavirus spike peptide pools or control peptides (ViraFEST assay). The ViraFEST assay was used in the study, in which antigen-specific T cells were expanded with peptide pools and expanded clonotypes were subsequently identified by TCR sequencing. The positive SARS-CoV-2 PCR tests of the convalescent patients were dated from March to December 2020, before the Alpha, Beta and Delta variants emerged in the United States. PBMCs were cultured at approximately 2.1 million per well in IMDM supplemented with about 5.5% human AB serum and around 9.5 IU/ml IL-2, with approximately 9.5 ug/ml peptide pools added. Half of the culture medium was replaced with fresh IL-2-containing medium on days 3 and 7. CD4+ T cells were isolated after approximately eleven days of culture through negative selection using the EasySep CD4+ T cell isolation kit. Ficoll-Paque Plus gradient centrifugation was used to isolate PBMCs from whole blood, and the isolated PBMCs were then either used fresh or cryopreserved at -140C. Each culture condition was generally run in triplicate wells.

What the authors observed across the whole study: Among convalescent patients, a median about 86% of the SARS-CoV-2-reactive clones seen after vaccination appeared only after vaccination, which suggests priming specific to the vaccine. The study included relatively few convalescent patients and did not analyze early timepoints after natural infection. Nearly all vaccine-specific clones in convalescent patients (304 of 307) were mono-reactive for SARS-CoV-2 spike rather than cross-reactive with common cold coronaviruses. An increase in the median number of SARS-CoV-2-reactive clonotypes from 20 to 25 after infection to some 40 after vaccination was observed, but the change was not found to be significant.

This receptor was identified in a human donor who had recovered from COVID-19. The sequencing input was CD4+ T cells from blood, cultured in vitro. Here the chain combines TRBV20-1 and TRBJ1-5, with no confidently assigned D gene. The nucleotides are TGCAGTGCTATAATTGGTGGGGAGCTCAATCAGCCCCAGCATTTT. Translation gives CSAIIGGELNQPQHF.